This T cell receptor (beta chain) was found in a study of T cells in Graves' hyperthyroidism and ophthalmopathy. This clonotype appeared a few times. The target antigen is unknown. Study observations and caveats: Clonotypes that were expanded in thyroid above 0.001 mostly appeared in blood too.

TCR beta CDR3 sequences were amplified from RNA transcripts. TCR CDR3 underwent first-round RT-PCR with the HTBI primer set. TCRdb reprocessed the multiplex PCR reads via MiXCR and lists one record per CDR3 protein. Altogether under 700,000 distinct CDR3 sequences are present, over 15% being singletons, with the ten largest covering approximately 18%. With 7 bases removed from V and 6 bases from J, the gap between germline ends came to 14 bases. CDR1 and CDR2 (germline): MNHEY, SVGEGT. There are 13 residues in the CDR3. This receptor was obtained from a woman aged 18-35 years with Graves' hyperthyroidism. Sequencing was carried out using blood. The chain recombines TRBV6-2 or TRBV6-3 with TRBJ2-3, with D possibly matching TRBD1 (6 bases). The DNA for the CDR3 is TGTGCCAGCAAGTCAGGGGCAACGGATACGCAGTATTTT. It yields the protein CASKSGATDTQYF.